The source of this TCR beta chain is a study of PD-1 blockade in classical Hodgkin lymphoma. V gave up 5 bases and J gave up 0 bases; unmatched junction bases: 2. The germline gives CDR1 SEHNR, CDR2 FQNEAQ (reference sequence). The CDR3 runs 15 residues. All patients experienced relapse after autologous stem cell transplantation, and brentuximab vedotin exposure was variable. TCRdb's copy holds only in-frame clones and misses some; the assay was immunoSEQ multiplex PCR. Among about 39,000 clones listed, approximately 69% were seen once. This TCR was recovered from a human donor with classical Hodgkin lymphoma. V is TRBV7-9 and J is TRBJ1-4; TRBD1 matches 8 bases. The sample here was peripheral blood mononuclear cells (PBMCs), taken before the second cycle of nivolumab. The CDR3 loop reads CASSEDRATNEKLFF. The CDR3 DNA sequence: TGTGCCAGCAGCGAGGACAGGGCAACTAATGAAAAACTGTTTTTT.